Presented here are 24 T cell receptor beta chains from one specimen sequenced in a study of blood T cells in healthy people across ages. Next came a second PCR, run for about 7 to 11 cycles, which used a sample-barcoded 5' primer along with a J-beta primer mix. One entry per CDR3 protein, called by TCRdb with MiXCR from the 5' RACE reads. The table records 1.5 million to 2 million distinct CDR3 sequences, 49% of them present only once. Specimen: blood. Receptor source: a middle-aged woman in good health.

The table lists this clonotype with a few counts. J is TRBJ1-5 and V is TRBV29-1, with unresolved D. This CDR3 has 14 amino acids. Germline V gene data show CDR1 as SQVTM and CDR2 as ANQGSEA. Trimming pared 4 bases from V and 5 bases from J, leaving 15 bases between. The CDR3 protein is CSVGRSGSDQPQHF. The CDR3 DNA reads as TGCAGCGTTGGCCGCTCGGGCTCCGATCAGCCCCAGCATTTT.

A remark on this clonotype: A read error may be the cause here, since a much bigger clone is one base away. The chain has TRBV7-9 and TRBJ2-4; possible D gene TRBD2, 6 bases. TRBJ2-7 matches the DNA end more closely, so the J call is doubtful. The CDR3 loop spans 14 amino acids. The germline V gene has CDR1 SEHNR and CDR2 FQNEAQ (reference sequence). CDR3: CASIVMRRGGEQYF. CDR3 nucleotide sequence: TGTGCCAGCATCGTTATGCGGCGGGGAGGCGAGCAGTACTTC.

This clonotype was seen once. The chain joins TRBV7-2 to TRBJ2-1; D uncertain. Per the germline V gene, CDR1 is SGHTA and CDR2 is FQGNSA. Trimming pared 5 bases from V and 8 bases from J, leaving 16 bases between. CDR3 length: 14 residues. DNA for the CDR3: TGTGCCAGCAGCCCCAGAGGTTTATGGGATGAGCAGTTCTTC. Its translation: CASSPRGLWDEQFF.

J is TRBJ2-6 and V is TRBV5-1; D gene ambiguous. The ends were cut back, 0 bases at V and 0 bases at J, with 7 bases in the middle. This CDR3 has 16 amino acids. In germline, CDR1 is SGHRS, CDR2 YFSETQ. DNA of the CDR3: TGCGCCAGCAGCTTGGTAGTAAACTCTGGGGCCAACGTCCTGACTTTC. Translation: CASSLVVNSGANVLTF.

In the case of this clonotype: One junction end does not reproduce the germline sequence, and a read error may be involved. V and J are TRBV4-3 and TRBJ2-1, with a possible D match to TRBD2 (6 bases). CDR1 and CDR2 from the germline V gene are LGHNA and YSLEER. This CDR3 is 16 amino acids long. The CDR3 nucleotides are TGCGCCAGCAGCTTTACGGGGGTCCTCTCCTACAATGAGCAGTTCTTT. Amino acid sequence: CASSFTGVLSYNEQFF.

The rearrangement uses TRBV5-1 and TRBJ1-2; 8 nucleotides match TRBD1. The ends lost 3 bases at V and 8 bases at J; junction bases unmatched: 18. Germline loops: CDR1 SGHRS, CDR2 YFSETQ. This CDR3 comprises 17 residues. CDR3 sequence (DNA): TGCGCCAGCAGCTACGCTGTACCTCGGACAGGGCGTTGGGGCTACACCTTC. This encodes CASSYAVPRTGRWGYTF. The full variable domain, with the rest looked up from reference TRBV5-1 and TRBJ1-2, is KAGVTQTPRYLIKTRGQQVTLSCSPISGHRSVSWYQQTPGQGLQFLFEYFSETQRNKGNFPGRFSGRQFSNSRSEMNVSTLELGDSALYLCASSYAVPRTGRWGYTFGSGTRLTVV.

This clonotype has a count of ten or more. This sequence joins TRBV29-1 and TRBJ2-1; 7 nucleotides match TRBD1. Germline trimming cut 8 bases from V and 0 bases from J; bases unmatched to any gene: 10. Germline CDR1 reads SQVTM; CDR2 reads ANQGSEA. This CDR3 is 15 amino acids long. This CDR3 is CSSGEGGRSYNEQFF. CDR3 in DNA: TGCAGCAGTGGCGAAGGGGGCCGCTCCTACAATGAGCAGTTCTTC.

J is TRBJ1-1 and V is TRBV6-5; maybe TRBD1 (5 bases). Germline loops: CDR1 MNHEY, CDR2 SVGAGI. The CDR3 is made up of 16 amino acids. The V gene lost 2 bases and the J gene lost 3 bases, with 16 bases spanning the gap. CDR3 loop: CASSYPTGPRDTEAFF. The CDR3 region has the DNA TGTGCCAGCAGTTACCCTACCGGGCCCAGGGACACTGAAGCTTTCTTT.

CDR3 DNA: TGTGCCACCAGCAGGGGCGGGGGTATGAATGAGCAGTTCTTC. Translating it yields CATSRGGGMNEQFF. V is TRBV15 and J is TRBJ2-1; TRBD2 matches 7 bases. Germline values: CDR1 LNHNV, CDR2 YYDKDF (reference sequence). The J segment lost 7 bases and the V segment lost 3 bases, leaving 6 bases of the junction unmatched. The CDR3 is 14 amino acids.

CDR3 bases: TGTGCCAGCAGCTTAAGTAGCGGACAGCGAGAGACCCAGTACTTC. Its protein is CASSLSSGQRETQYF. This chain links TRBV7-3 with TRBJ2-5; perhaps D is TRBD1 or TRBD2 (6 bases each). CDR3 size: 15 residues. With 1 base removed from V and 4 bases from J, the gap between germline ends came to 13 bases. Per the germline V gene, CDR1 is SGHTA and CDR2 is FQGTGA.

The gene calls are TRBV7-2 and TRBJ2-2; no reliable D call. The CDR3 is 15 amino acids. With 0 bases removed from V and 0 bases from J, the gap between germline ends came to 5 bases. Germline lookup yields CDR1 SGHTA and CDR2 FQGNSA. CDR3 in DNA: TGTGCCAGCAGCTTAGCTGTCGCGAACACCGGGGAGCTGTTTTTT. Encoded protein: CASSLAVANTGELFF.

V gene TRBV7-2 combines with J gene TRBJ2-5; possibly TRBD2 for D (5 bases). The CDR3 length is 18 residues. Germline assignment: CDR1 SGHTA and CDR2 FQGNSA. Trimming pared 2 bases from V and 1 base from J, leaving 20 bases between. Written as DNA, the CDR3 is TGTGCCAGCAGCTTAAGGTTACTGTCTAGCAAACTCCAAGAGACCCAGTACTTC. Amino acid sequence: CASSLRLLSSKLQETQYF.

This clonotype showed up many times. V usage is TRBV15 and J usage is TRBJ2-7, with 10 bases lining up with TRBD1. V dropped 1 base and J dropped 2; count of bases not matched to a gene: 2. Germline CDR1 LNHNV, CDR2 YYDKDF (reference sequence). CDR3 length: 15 residues. The CDR3 loop reads CATSRGGTGAYEQYF. The DNA of the CDR3 is TGTGCCACCAGCAGAGGTGGGACAGGGGCCTACGAGCAGTACTTC.

This clonotype was detected a few times. The V and J genes are TRBV5-1 and TRBJ2-1; TRBD1 agrees at 9 bases. Germline assignment: CDR1 SGHRS and CDR2 YFSETQ. The junction had 13 bases not matched to a gene; V was cut back by 4 bases and J by 8 bases. This CDR3 has 16 residues. The DNA for the CDR3 is TGCGCCAGCAGCCTCCCTGACAGGGGGGCCACACATGAGCAGTTCTTC. This translates into CASSLPDRGATHEQFF.

This clonotype was picked up a small number of times. V usage is TRBV5-5 and J usage is TRBJ1-2; D is unclear. Germline CDR1 and CDR2: SGHKS and YYEKEE (reference sequence). The CDR3 is made up of 14 amino acids. The V and J ends lost 2 bases and 4 bases respectively, with 12 bases between them. The CDR3 DNA follows: TGTGCCAGCAGCTTTACTACAGACCTCTATGGCTACACCTTC. Amino acids: CASSFTTDLYGYTF.

The V and J genes are TRBV6-5 and TRBJ1-5; no clear D. Deletions cut 5 bases from V and 3 bases from J, with 8 bases between. Per germline, CDR1 MNHEY and CDR2 SVGAGI. The CDR3 length is 13 residues. The CDR3 is CASSTRDNQPQHF. The CDR3 DNA is TGTGCCAGCAGTACCCGTGACAATCAGCCCCAGCATTTT.

This clonotype was counted only a few times. The rearrangement links TRBV6-5 to TRBJ1-2; TRBD1 matches at 9 bases. This CDR3 spans 19 amino acids. Looked up from germline, CDR1 is MNHEY and CDR2 is SVGAGI. The V gene end was trimmed by 0 bases and the J gene end by 2 bases; junction bases not matched to a gene: 13. As DNA, the CDR3 is TGTGCCAGCAGTTACTCTGGGGGACAGGGTGCCCAGGGGAACTATGGCTACACCTTC. This encodes CASSYSGGQGAQGNYGYTF.

This clonotype came up a few times. V is TRBV27 and J is TRBJ2-3, with 7 bases matching TRBD1. This CDR3 region has 15 residues. Losses at the gene ends were 0 bases for V and 5 bases for J; bases not matched to a gene: 5. CDR1 and CDR2 from the germline V gene are MNHEY and SMNVEV (reference sequence). The CDR3 reads CASSLSWQGEDTQYF. CDR3 DNA: TGTGCCAGCAGTTTATCGTGGCAGGGGGAAGATACGCAGTATTTT.

V is TRBV12-3 or TRBV12-4 and J is TRBJ1-5; perhaps TRBD1 as D (6 bases). The V end lost 5 bases, the J end lost 0 bases, and 17 bases lay between the germline ends. This CDR3 spans 17 amino acids. The CDR3 here is CASSPARGFYSNQPQHF. CDR3 nucleotides: TGTGCCAGCAGTCCCGCCAGGGGATTCTATAGCAATCAGCCCCAGCATTTT.

The J gene is TRBJ2-3, the V gene TRBV11-2, with D hard to call. Germline V gene data show CDR1 as SGHAT and CDR2 as FQNNGV. Deletions cut 5 bases from V and 2 bases from J, with 11 bases between. This CDR3 comprises 14 residues. The CDR3 loop reads CASSTRLITDTQYF. CDR3 sequence (DNA): TGTGCCAGCAGCACTCGACTTATCACAGATACGCAGTATTTT.

This clonotype was seen only a few times. The rearrangement uses TRBV4-2 and TRBJ2-3; weak D call: TRBD2 (6 bases). Looked up from germline, CDR1 is LGHNA and CDR2 is YNFKEQ. This CDR3 comprises 15 residues. The V end lost 3 bases, the J end lost 6 bases, and 16 bases lay between the germline ends. The DNA for the CDR3 is TGTGCCAGCAGCCAGCCGGGAGTGGGGTCGGATACGCAGTATTTT. Its protein product is CASSQPGVGSDTQYF.

The sample holds a few counts of this clonotype. The gene calls are TRBV6-1 and TRBJ1-2, with D unresolved. Trimming cost V 3 bases and J 0 bases, with 11 bases left between them. The CDR3 runs to 15 residues. CDR1 is MNHNS, CDR2 SASEGT, per germline. CDR3 region: CASSDRAMTNYGYTF. The CDR3 DNA reads TGTGCCAGCAGTGATCGAGCGATGACTAACTATGGCTACACCTTC.

V is TRBV4-3 and J is TRBJ1-1, with 7 bases aligning to TRBD1. The CDR3 is made up of 14 amino acids. Germline loops: CDR1 LGHNA, CDR2 YSLEER. Germline trimming cut 3 bases from V and 7 bases from J; bases unmatched to any gene: 8. The CDR3 DNA sequence: TGCGCCAGCAGCCACGAAAGGGGGCTGGGTGAAGCTTTCTTT. This translates into CASSHERGLGEAFF.

The chain links TRBV20-1 to TRBJ2-3; 11 positions match TRBD1. Trimming at V came to 6 bases and at J to 4 bases, leaving 6 bases not matched to a gene. CDR3 length: 14 amino acids. Per the germline V gene, CDR1 is DFQATT and CDR2 is SNEGSKA (reference sequence). The CDR3 is CSARDRGWADTQYF. The DNA for the CDR3 is TGCAGTGCCCGGGACAGGGGGTGGGCAGATACGCAGTATTTT.